These T cell receptor beta chains were read from a single sample in a study of T-cell memory formation after mild COVID-19. Each CDR3 protein gets one entry after TCRdb re-called the 5' RACE reads with MiXCR. The sample contains roughly 480,000 distinct CDR3 sequences, approximately 25% of which appear only once. The sequencing sample was made of PBMCs or a T cell subset sorted from them (not recorded which). The receptors come from an adult woman who had mild COVID-19 (a few samples of this study predate the infection). Cell type and time point are not known. The conserved cysteine and the conserved F or W are not part of the CDR3 here. Each record gives: clone size, V gene, J gene, CDR3 length, CDR3 protein. The size field is filled for only some rows; it gives once, few, many or a size class.

NA	TRBV2	TRBJ1-1	13	ASSGRGAGNTEAF
NA	TRBV4-3	TRBJ2-7	13	ASSQDHRVRGEQY
NA	TRBV5-6	TRBJ1-2	12	ASSLAGPGRGYT
NA	TRBV28	TRBJ2-4	13	ASSSAGGGENIQY
few	TRBV5-1	TRBJ2-1	15	ASSLGQRERSYNEQF
NA	TRBV5-5	TRBJ1-2	11	ASSFRVGVGYT
NA	TRBV6-6	TRBJ1-1	12	ASSKGWRATEAF
NA	TRBV12-3/TRBV12-4	TRBJ2-1	13	ASSGLAGGPNEQF
NA	TRBV15	TRBJ2-5	14	ATSGRLAGGSVTQY
few	TRBV5-1	TRBJ2-2	12	ASSLALDTGELF
NA	TRBV24-1	TRBJ2-1	11	ATSVVPGNEQF
few	TRBV12-3/TRBV12-4	TRBJ2-5	16	ASSGLAGGPGRQETQY
NA	TRBV12-3/TRBV12-4	TRBJ2-1	11	ASSLGGYDEQF
few	TRBV7-3	TRBJ2-7	12	ASSFASGGYEQY
many	TRBV27	TRBJ2-3	11	ASSPHSTDTQY
NA	TRBV24-1	TRBJ2-1	11	ATSSKRNNEQF
few	TRBV5-4	TRBJ1-4	14	ASSRDRGASGEKLF
NA	TRBV10-3	TRBJ2-7	12	AISGGQGTYEQY
NA	TRBV7-9	TRBJ2-1	11	ASSSPSSGEQF
NA	TRBV7-9	TRBJ1-2	13	ASSGGAGANYGYT
NA	TRBV9	TRBJ2-3	12	ASSAGTGGDTQY
once	TRBV6-2/TRBV6-3	TRBJ2-7	12	ASSAQGLLYEQY
NA	TRBV12-3/TRBV12-4	TRBJ2-3	10	ASGTAEDTQY